This TCR beta chain is drawn from a study of T cell responses to AZD1222 COVID-19 vaccine. TCRdb keeps only in-frame clones here, not all; method: immunoSEQ multiplex PCR. The table has approximately 150,000 clones, 75% to 95% seen once. V lost 3 bases and J lost 3, with 13 bases in between. CDR1 is SGDLS and CDR2 is YYNGEE in the germline V gene. This CDR3 comprises 15 residues. The sequence was obtained from an adult in good health. V is TRBV9 and J is TRBJ1-5, with D hard to call. This specimen consisted of peripheral blood, obtained on day 0 of AZD1222 vaccination. The CDR3 here is CASSAGEGHNQPQHF. The CDR3 DNA reads as TGTGCCAGCAGCGCCGGCGAAGGGCACAATCAGCCCCAGCATTTT.